Following are 25 T cell receptor beta chains from one sample sequenced in a study of blood T cell repertoires in COVID-19. Sequenced by immunoSEQ multiplex PCR; TCRdb stores in-frame clones only, minus some. The table includes 400,000 or so clones, more than 75% detected once. The sequencing input was PBMCs or T cells enriched from blood (not recorded which). The receptors derive from a man aged 35 to 55 in a cohort exposed to, infected with or recovered from COVID-19 (not recorded which).

The chain employs TRBV7-9 and TRBJ2-5; 8 positions agree with TRBD2. The germline V gene has CDR1 SEHNR and CDR2 FQNEAQ (reference sequence). There are 15 residues in the CDR3. V dropped 4 bases and J dropped 5; count of bases not matched to a gene: 9. The CDR3 protein is CASSSSGPRVETQYF. CDR3 coding DNA: TGTGCCAGCAGCTCTAGCGGGCCAAGGGTGGAGACCCAGTACTTC.

The chain carries TRBV18 and TRBJ2-1; D is ambiguous. The CDR3 has 15 amino acids. Per the germline V gene, CDR1 is KGHSH and CDR2 is LQKENI. Trimming pared 2 bases from V and 2 bases from J, leaving 10 bases between. The CDR3 loop is CASSPLDAAYNEQFF. The DNA of the CDR3 is TGTGCCAGCTCACCATTAGACGCGGCCTACAATGAGCAGTTCTTC. The whole variable domain, filled in from reference TRBV18 and TRBJ2-1, reads NAGVMQNPRHLVRRRGQEARLRCSPMKGHSHVYWYRQLPEEGLKFMVYLQKENIIDESGMPKERFSAEFPKEGPSILRIQQVVRGDSAAYFCASSPLDAAYNEQFFGPGTRLTVL.

The chain combines TRBV10-2 with TRBJ1-4, with a possible D match to TRBD1 (6 bases). The CDR3 totals 16 residues. Germline V gene sequence: CDR1 WSHSY, CDR2 SAAADI. The V end was cut by 5 bases, the J end by 0 bases, with 13 bases between. The CDR3 is CASSSGTQTTNEKLFF. The CDR3 DNA is TGCGCCAGCAGTTCCGGGACACAGACAACTAATGAAAAACTGTTTTTT.

The CDR3 reads CASSPVTSGTITDTQYF. CDR3 bases: TGTGCCAGCTCACCAGTGACTAGCGGGACGATCACAGATACGCAGTATTTT. This chain joins TRBV18 and TRBJ2-3, with TRBD2 matching 11 bases. Per germline, CDR1 KGHSH and CDR2 LQKENI. The ends lost 2 bases at V and 2 bases at J; junction bases unmatched: 6. This CDR3 is 17 amino acids long.

The chain links TRBV29-1 to TRBJ1-2; the match to TRBD1 covers 9 bases. This CDR3 comprises 13 residues. J gave up 6 bases and V 4 bases, and 6 bases lay outside the gene matches. Germline V gene lookup returns CDR1 SQVTM and CDR2 ANQGSEA. The CDR3 nucleotides are TGCAGCGTTGCGGGACAGGGTTATCATGGCTACACCTTC. This codes for CSVAGQGYHGYTF.

This chain uses TRBV30 with TRBJ1-5; TRBD1 is a possible D gene (5 bases). Trimming pared 2 bases from V and 0 bases from J, leaving 8 bases between. CDR1 and CDR2 (germline): GTSNPN, SVGIG (reference sequence). The CDR3 loop spans 14 amino acids. This CDR3 reads CAWSPDSSNQPQHF. The CDR3, as DNA: TGTGCCTGGAGTCCTGACAGTAGCAATCAGCCCCAGCATTTT.

The CDR3 region is CASIRTGIAKNIQYF. CDR3 nucleotides: TGTGCCAGCATCCGGACAGGGATAGCCAAAAACATTCAGTACTTC. The rearrangement joins TRBV6-5 to TRBJ2-4, with 8 bases identical to TRBD1. V dropped 7 bases and J dropped 0; count of bases not matched to a gene: 5. The germline gives CDR1 MNHEY, CDR2 SVGAGI. The CDR3 covers 15 residues.

This clone was observed once. One end of the junction fails to match germline, which may point to a read error. The chain couples TRBV5-1 to TRBJ2-2, with TRBD2 identical over 9 bases. The CDR3 loop spans 16 amino acids. Germline assignment: CDR1 SGHRS and CDR2 YFSETQ. The CDR3 loop is CASSLEPSGNIGELFF. The CDR3, as DNA: TGCGCCAGCAGCTTGGAGCCTAGCGGGAACATCGGGGAGCTGTTTTTT.

The V call is TRBV12-5, the J call TRBJ2-1; D is unclear. The CDR3 spans 16 residues. Germline CDR1 reads LGHNT; CDR2 reads FRNRAP. The V and J ends lost 2 bases and 1 base respectively, with 12 bases between them. The CDR3 DNA is TGTGCTAGTGGTTTGAGAGGCGCGGCGTCCTACAATGAGCAGTTCTTC. Residues: CASGLRGAASYNEQFF.

The rearrangement uses TRBV7-9 and TRBJ1-1; D possibly corresponds to TRBD1 (5 bases). This CDR3 is built from 16 residues. CDR1 is SEHNR and CDR2 is FQNEAQ in the germline V gene (reference sequence). Trimming left V 4 bases short and J 0 bases short, with 15 bases between. CDR3 DNA: TGTGCCAGCAGCTCCGCGTCCCAGGGTATGAACACTGAAGCTTTCTTT. This encodes CASSSASQGMNTEAFF. The whole variable domain, filled in from reference TRBV7-9 and TRBJ1-1, reads DTGVSQNPRHKITKRGQNVTFRCDPISEHNRLYWYRQTLGQGPEFLTYFQNEAQLEKSRLLSDRFSAERPKGSFSTLEIQRTEQGDSAMYLCASSSASQGMNTEAFFGQGTRLTVV.

This chain uses TRBV7-9 with TRBJ2-1; maybe TRBD2 (5 bases). The V and J ends lost 3 bases and 12 bases respectively, with 12 bases between them. Germline lookup yields CDR1 SEHNR and CDR2 FQNEAQ (reference sequence). This CDR3 has 12 residues. CDR3 amino acids: CASSLDVGGQFF. The CDR3 DNA reads TGTGCCAGCAGCTTGGACGTAGGAGGGCAGTTCTTC.

In its sample, this clone was seen a few times. The chain links TRBV4-2 to TRBJ2-7; 7 bases align to TRBD2. J gave up 3 bases and V 1 base, and 6 bases lay outside the gene matches. Germline CDR1 and CDR2: LGHNA and YNFKEQ. The CDR3 consists of 15 residues. The DNA for the CDR3 is TGTGCCAGCAGCCAAGCCACTAGCGCGGTCTACGAGCAGTACTTC. Its translation: CASSQATSAVYEQYF.

CDR3 nucleotides: TGTGCCAGCAGTGAACAGGGAACCACTGAAGCTTTCTTT. It encodes CASSEQGTTEAFF. The V gene is TRBV6-1, the J gene TRBJ1-1; weak D call: TRBD1 (5 bases). In germline, CDR1 is MNHNS, CDR2 SASEGT. The CDR3 length is 13 residues. The germline V and J ends were trimmed by 2 bases and 4 bases, with 8 bases remaining between them.

The genes are TRBV19 and TRBJ2-3; D uncertain. The ends were cut back, 4 bases at V and 0 bases at J, with 5 bases in the middle. Germline lookup yields CDR1 LNHDA and CDR2 SQIVND (reference sequence). The CDR3 is 13 residues long. The CDR3 sequence: CASSTTSTDTQYF. The CDR3 region has the DNA TGTGCCAGTAGTACAACTAGCACAGATACGCAGTATTTT.

V gene TRBV11-1 combines with J gene TRBJ1-1; 7 positions match TRBD1. Looked up from germline, CDR1 is SGHAT and CDR2 is FQDESV (reference sequence). The CDR3 spans 14 residues. Unmatched junction bases numbered 5, after V lost 5 bases and J lost 2 bases. The CDR3 protein is CASSLTGQNTEAFF. The CDR3 DNA reads TGTGCCAGCAGCCTGACAGGGCAAAACACTGAAGCTTTCTTT. Full variable domain (missing parts from reference TRBV11-1 and TRBJ1-1): EAEVAQSPRYKITEKSQAVAFWCDPISGHATLYWYRQILGQGPELLVQFQDESVVDDSQLPKDRFSAERLKGVDSTLKIQPAELGDSAMYLCASSLTGQNTEAFFGQGTRLTVV.

V and J are TRBV3-1 (or the pseudogene TRBV3-2) and TRBJ2-7, with D perhaps TRBD1 (6 bases). Germline CDR1 LGHDT, CDR2 YNNKEL (reference sequence). V gave up 1 base and J gave up 6 bases, with 10 bases separating them. This CDR3 region has 13 residues. In DNA, the CDR3 is TGTGCCAGCAGCCAAGTACAGGGCGCCGAGCAGTACTTC. Its translation: CASSQVQGAEQYF.

The CDR3 sequence is CASKPQGAGTGELFF. CDR3 in DNA: TGCGCCAGCAAACCGCAGGGGGCCGGGACCGGGGAGCTGTTTTTT. J is TRBJ2-2 and V is TRBV5-1; TRBD1 matches 8 bases. The CDR3 is 15 amino acids. CDR1 and CDR2 (germline): SGHRS, YFSETQ. J was trimmed by 5 bases and V by 6 bases; bases with no gene match: 9.

In this sample, this clone turned up a few times. The chain has TRBV28 and TRBJ1-1, with TRBD1 matching 8 bases. V lost 6 bases, J lost 7 bases, and 4 bases stayed unmatched. CDR1 and CDR2 from the germline V gene are MDHEN and SYDVKM. This CDR3 is 12 amino acids long. The CDR3 nucleotides read TGTGCCAGCAGGAGGACAGGGAGTGAAGCTTTCTTT. This translates into CASRRTGSEAFF.

This clone was observed a single time. This rearrangement joins TRBV7-2 to TRBJ2-3, with 7 bases aligning to TRBD2. Germline V gene sequence: CDR1 SGHTA, CDR2 FQGNSA. The CDR3 has 15 residues. This CDR3 is CATKVGGRATDTQYF. In nucleotides, the CDR3 is TGTGCAACCAAAGTGGGGGGGAGGGCCACAGATACGCAGTATTTT.

The chain combines TRBV28 with TRBJ1-6, with a possible D match to TRBD1 (5 bases). The length of the CDR3 is 14 residues. V was trimmed by 5 bases and J by 7 bases, leaving 12 bases between them. Germline assignment: CDR1 MDHEN and CDR2 SYDVKM. CDR3: CASSLQAWNSPLHF. The CDR3 bases are TGTGCCAGCAGTCTACAGGCCTGGAATTCACCCCTCCACTTT.

The chain has TRBV10-3 and TRBJ1-1; maybe TRBD1 (6 bases). CDR3 length equals 11 residues. Trimming cost V 10 bases and J 4 bases, with 10 bases left between them. CDR1 and CDR2 from the germline V gene are ENHRY and SYGVKD. CDR3 in amino acids: CATAGATEAFF. CDR3 sequence (DNA): TGTGCCACCGCAGGGGCCACTGAAGCTTTCTTT.

The chain is built from TRBV28 and TRBJ1-2, with a tentative D call TRBD1 (6 bases). V was cut by 3 bases and J by 7 bases, with 15 bases left in between. The CDR3 runs to 14 residues. Germline V gene sequence: CDR1 MDHEN, CDR2 SYDVKM. The CDR3 sequence: CASSLPDRSRGYTF. CDR3 nucleotide sequence: TGTGCCAGCAGTTTGCCGGACAGAAGTCGTGGCTACACCTTC.

In its sample, this clone was seen once. The gene calls are TRBV6-5 and TRBJ1-5; no definite D call. In germline, CDR1 is MNHEY, CDR2 SVGAGI. The V end was cut by 6 bases, the J end by 6 bases, with 18 bases between. The CDR3 is 15 residues long. This CDR3 reads CASSSRGLSGQPQHF. In DNA form, the CDR3 reads TGTGCCAGCAGCTCCCGGGGTCTTTCGGGTCAGCCCCAGCATTTT.

The rearrangement joins TRBV3-1 (or the pseudogene TRBV3-2) to TRBJ1-1; 9 bases match TRBD1. Trimming at V came to 4 bases and at J to 4 bases, leaving 4 bases not matched to a gene. The CDR3 has 14 amino acids. From germline, CDR1 is LGHDT and CDR2 YNNKEL (reference sequence). The CDR3 DNA sequence: TGTGCCAGCAGCCTCCGGGACAGGGCCACTGAAGCTTTCTTT. Its translation: CASSLRDRATEAFF.

J is TRBJ2-5 and V is TRBV28, with TRBD2 matching over 9 bases. This CDR3 spans 16 amino acids. The germline CDR1 and CDR2 sequences are MDHEN and SYDVKM. V dropped 5 bases and J dropped 5; count of bases not matched to a gene: 12. CDR3: CASSPPVAGERETQYF. CDR3 bases: TGTGCCAGCAGTCCCCCCGTAGCGGGAGAGAGGGAGACCCAGTACTTC.